The next 16 T cell receptor beta chains were all read from a single sample in a study of blood T cell repertoires in COVID-19. Sequencing was performed with immunoSEQ multiplex PCR; in TCRdb, only in-frame clones are kept and a portion is missing. The table shows about 64,000 clones, with about 90% occurring only once. The sequenced sample was peripheral blood. These receptors were taken from a woman in her fifties or sixties with COVID-19, enrolled during active disease.

The chain combines TRBV9 with TRBJ1-2, with 11 bases matching TRBD1. The CDR3 length is 13 residues. Germline CDR1 reads SGDLS; CDR2 reads YYNGEE. V gave up 3 bases and J gave up 7 bases; unmatched junction bases: 2. CDR3 coding DNA: TGTGCCAGCAGCGCCGGGACAGGGGGTGGCTACACCTTC. Its protein is CASSAGTGGGYTF.

The chain carries TRBV2 and TRBJ2-2, with TRBD2 matching over 10 bases. CDR3 length equals 16 residues. V trimming: 1 base; J trimming: 3 bases; junction bases outside the gene matches: 2. Germline V gene data show CDR1 as SNHLY and CDR2 as FYNNEI. Written as DNA, the CDR3 is TGTGCCAGCAGTGAAGGGACTAGCGGAGACACCGGGGAGCTGTTTTTT. Protein sequence: CASSEGTSGDTGELFF.

This chain connects TRBV11-2 to TRBJ2-1, with 8 bases matching TRBD2. CDR1 is SGHAT, CDR2 FQNNGV, per germline. The CDR3 runs 12 residues. After removal of 6 bases from V and 7 bases from J, the junction contained 2 bases not matched to a gene. The CDR3 region has the DNA TGTGCCAGCAGTCCTAGCGGGAATGAGCAGTTCTTC. Translating gives CASSPSGNEQFF.

This chain connects TRBV9 to TRBJ2-7; D is possibly TRBD2 (6 bases). CDR3 length: 14 amino acids. With 2 bases removed from V and 7 bases from J, the gap between germline ends came to 16 bases. Germline CDR1 reads SGDLS; CDR2 reads YYNGEE. The CDR3 sequence: CASSVSGESSEQYF. CDR3 sequence (DNA): TGTGCCAGCAGCGTGTCGGGGGAGTCCTCGGAGCAGTACTTC.

The chain couples TRBV19 to TRBJ2-3; perhaps TRBD1 as D (6 bases). The V end lost 5 bases, the J end lost 0 bases, and 15 bases lay between the germline ends. There are 16 residues in the CDR3. Germline values: CDR1 LNHDA, CDR2 SQIVND (reference sequence). The CDR3 protein is CASSSYRDPSTDTQYF. The CDR3 DNA is TGTGCCAGTAGTTCATACAGGGACCCTAGCACAGATACGCAGTATTTT.

This clone was counted only a few times. The V call is TRBV4-3, the J call TRBJ2-7; maybe TRBD1 (6 bases). The CDR3 spans 15 residues. V lost 0 bases and J lost 4, with 13 bases in between. Germline CDR1 LGHNA, CDR2 YSLEER. Here the CDR3 DNA reads TGCGCCAGCAGCCAAGATTACCAGGGGCCATACGAGCAGTACTTC. It is translated as CASSQDYQGPYEQYF.

This clone was seen repeatedly, ten times or more. The chain is built from TRBV9 and TRBJ2-3; a weak D match, TRBD1 (6 bases). Germline CDR1 reads SGDLS; CDR2 reads YYNGEE. V was clipped by 3 bases and J by 1 base, with 12 bases between them. The CDR3 spans 15 residues. The CDR3 protein is CASSEPGAGTDTQYF. CDR3 nucleotides: TGTGCCAGCAGCGAGCCAGGGGCCGGCACAGATACGCAGTATTTT. The complete variable domain, with remaining parts taken from reference TRBV9 and TRBJ2-3, reads DSGVTQTPKHLITATGQRVTLRCSPRSGDLSVYWYQQSLDQGLQFLIQYYNGEERAKGNILERFSAQQFPDLHSELNLSSLELGDSALYFCASSEPGAGTDTQYFGPGTRLTVL.

The V call is TRBV30, the J call TRBJ2-2, with 10 bases aligning to TRBD2. There are 15 residues in the CDR3. CDR1 and CDR2 from the germline V gene are GTSNPN and SVGIG (reference sequence). V gave up 7 bases and J gave up 3 bases; unmatched junction bases: 8. For the CDR3, the DNA is TGTGCCTACTTTCTAGCGGGGGCGCACACCGGGGAGCTGTTTTTT. This translates into CAYFLAGAHTGELFF.

DNA for the CDR3: TGTGCCAGTAAAGGGACTAGCAGCAATGAGCAGTTCTTC. As protein: CASKGTSSNEQFF. The gene calls are TRBV19 and TRBJ2-1; 9 positions match TRBD2. Germline loops: CDR1 LNHDA, CDR2 SQIVND (reference sequence). The CDR3 extends over 13 amino acids. Losses at the gene ends were 7 bases for V and 6 bases for J; bases not matched to a gene: 4.

This chain uses TRBV6-1 with TRBJ2-7; 7 bases map to TRBD1. The germline V gene has CDR1 MNHNS and CDR2 SASEGT. The junction had 6 bases not matched to a gene; V was cut back by 1 base and J by 3 bases. The CDR3 spans 15 residues. In nucleotides, the CDR3 is TGTGCCAGCAGTGAAGGGACAGGTGGCTACTACGAGCAGTACTTC. Encoded protein: CASSEGTGGYYEQYF.

This chain connects TRBV4-3 to TRBJ2-7, with 8 bases matching TRBD1. The CDR3 is 14 residues long. Trimming cost V 3 bases and J 3 bases; bases outside gene matches: 4. The V gene's germline CDR1 is LGHNA and CDR2 YSLEER. CDR3 residues: CASSHGQGNYEQYF. The CDR3 nucleotides read TGCGCCAGCAGCCACGGACAGGGTAACTACGAGCAGTACTTC.

This clone was seen a single time. The chain employs TRBV3-1 (or the pseudogene TRBV3-2) and TRBJ1-4; tentatively, D is TRBD1 (6 bases). The CDR3 totals 17 residues. Trimming removed 4 bases from V and 0 bases from J, with 15 bases in between. The V gene's germline CDR1 is LGHDT and CDR2 YNNKEL (reference sequence). The CDR3 region has the DNA TGTGCCAGCAGCCCTCTTGGACAGCCCACAACTAATGAAAAACTGTTTTTT. This sequence encodes CASSPLGQPTTNEKLFF.

This clone was recorded a few times. The chain is built from TRBV7-2 and TRBJ1-2; D uncertain. In germline, CDR1 is SGHTA, CDR2 FQGNSA. This CDR3 is 13 amino acids long. V was clipped by 5 bases and J by 5 bases, with 12 bases between them. The CDR3 region is CASSLQLRYGYTF. The CDR3 nucleotides read TGTGCCAGCAGCCTCCAGTTGCGGTATGGCTACACCTTC.

The chain uses TRBV19 and TRBJ1-2, with D tentatively TRBD1 (6 bases). Trimming left V 4 bases short and J 0 bases short, with 12 bases between. Germline lookup yields CDR1 LNHDA and CDR2 SQIVND (reference sequence). CDR3 length: 15 residues. CDR3 coding DNA: TGTGCCAGTAGTAAAGGGACACTCACTAACTATGGCTACACCTTC. Its translation is CASSKGTLTNYGYTF.

The V and J genes are TRBV4-3 and TRBJ1-3, with D perhaps TRBD1 (5 bases). In germline, CDR1 is LGHNA, CDR2 YSLEER. CDR3 length: 15 amino acids. Deletions cut 2 bases from V and 2 bases from J, with 10 bases between. The CDR3 bases are TGCGCCAGCAGCCAATTAACAGGAGCTGGAAACACCATATATTTT. It encodes CASSQLTGAGNTIYF.

The gene calls are TRBV19 and TRBJ2-7, with 9 bases identical to TRBD1. The CDR3 loop spans 14 amino acids. The trim removed 6 bases at V and 3 bases at J, leaving 6 bases unmatched. The germline gives CDR1 LNHDA, CDR2 SQIVND (reference sequence). The CDR3 DNA follows: TGTGCCAGTAGGGGGACAGGGTCGGGCTACGAGCAGTACTTC. This sequence encodes CASRGTGSGYEQYF.